The T cell receptor (beta chain) under discussion was sequenced for a study of T cell changes during pregnancy in multiple sclerosis. TCRdb keeps only in-frame clones here, not all; method: immunoSEQ multiplex PCR. The sample has around 69,000 clones, around nine tenths seen once. CDR3 length: 15 amino acids. Germline CDR1 and CDR2: MNHNS and SASEGT. V lost 5 bases and J lost 7; bases outside the gene matches: 8. The input for sequencing was CD8+ T cells from peripheral blood mononuclear cells, taken before pregnancy. The chain has TRBV6-1 and TRBJ2-1; 10 bases agree with TRBD1. The sequence came from a female donor with multiple sclerosis, enrolled in a pregnancy study. CDR3: CASSRTGTGENEQFF. The CDR3 bases are TGTGCCAGCAGTCGTACCGGGACAGGGGAGAATGAGCAGTTCTTC.